The sample holds many counts of the clone carrying this T cell receptor beta chain. One end of the junction varies from germline; a read error may be responsible. The CDR3 extends over 13 amino acids. Per the germline V gene, CDR1 is SGHNT and CDR2 is YENEEA. Priming of first-strand cDNA relied on TRAV- and TRBV-specific primers (covering alpha and beta chains). Over around 19 PCR cycles, TCRs were amplified from a constant-region primer and V-primer adapter. mRNA, after isolation, was amplified by in vitro transcription. TCRdb itself ran the reads through MiXCR, one entry per CDR3 protein. The sample records nearly 95,000 distinct CDR3 sequences, 9.4% being singletons. This entry is derived from a study of low-dose radiotherapy and immunotherapy resistance in tumors. Across the study: Every two weeks, cyclophosphamide 200 mg/m2 was infused one day before radiation plus immunotherapy.

Documented time point: before trial treatment. Ipilimumab, nivolumab, aspirin, low-dose cyclophosphamide and low-dose radiotherapy were administered to donors. The TCR comes from a male donor with prostate cancer. Sequenced material: PBMCs, taken before treatment. J is TRBJ2-7 and V is TRBV11-3; the D gene is possibly TRBD2 (5 bases). The CDR3 loop is CARSGPGSYEQYF. CDR3 DNA sequence: TGTGCCCGCAGCGGACCGGGTTCCTACGAGCAGTACTTC.